A few counts support the clone carrying this TCR beta chain. What it binds is not known. PCR used 60 Vbeta primers and 13 Jbeta primers. Sequencing used immunoSEQ multiplex PCR; TCRdb keeps in-frame clones, though not all of them. The sample has 120,000 to 150,000 clones, more than 55% seen once. Germline V gene lookup returns CDR1 SGHAT and CDR2 FQNNGV. There are 15 residues in the CDR3. V lost 0 bases and J lost 1, with 9 bases in between. These data originate in a study of cytomegalovirus exposure and HLA in healthy donors. General study points: Researchers counted around 180 TCR beta chains as cytomegalovirus-associated.

Material for sequencing was PBMCs. The chain combines TRBV11-2 with TRBJ2-5, with D uncertain. This clonotype originated in a woman between 55 and 75 years old in good health and CMV-seronegative. Written as DNA, the CDR3 is TGTGCCAGCAGCTTAGAGGTGGCGGTCCAAGAGACCCAGTACTTC. Translation: CASSLEVAVQETQYF.